The text below deals with one T cell receptor beta chain. This clone's antigen is unknown. Per-nucleotide qualities are absent, and no much larger clonotype sits a single base away. The data were taken from a study of shared clonotypes between healthy human individuals (dated by TCRdb to about 2020). Background for the entire study: The cohort included three men and a couple of women between 18 and 49 years of age. For each donor, CD4 naive and CD4 memory were each run on three plates, CD8 naive on two plates, and CD8 memory on one plate. Leukapheresis yielded between about 0.94 and 9.5 billion PBMCs per donor. Blood TCR repertoires of a handful of healthy adults were deeply sequenced to estimate repertoire size and the extent of clonotype sharing between individuals. Libraries were prepared and TCR repertoires were sequenced by different laboratories using diverse techniques, in order to increase sequencing depth and limit assay-specific biases. Here is what the overall study found, with its caveats: Naive subsets generally had larger estimated clonotype richness than memory subsets. Sampling was restricted to blood, and TCR repertoires in tissues likely differ from the TCR repertoires found in blood. Higher generation probabilities were observed for clonotypes shared by all four sorted-subset donors than for non-shared clonotypes. Even with the large sequencing depth, rarefaction of the sorted-subset datasets indicated that sequencing was incomplete. The small number of donors limited the genetic and exposure-history diversity represented. Sharing across several donors was observed for approximately 4.6% of naive CD4, less than 4% of naive CD8, over 2% of memory CD4, and 0.4% of memory CD8 clonotypes. Based on pairwise subsampling, the degree of clonotype sharing among donors was expected to be affected by sequencing depth.

Donors were healthy HIV-negative adults with no recently reported acute infections or vaccinations. Every donor was a Caucasian adult residing in Nashville, Tennessee, USA. CD4+ T cells were enriched through magnetic negative selection, after which naive cells were positively selected on CD45RA and the remaining negative fraction served as the memory subset. Blood was obtained by leukapheresis, after which PBMCs were separated by Ficoll-Histopaque density gradient centrifugation and cryopreserved in liquid nitrogen vapor phase. Analytical flow cytometry was used to check the purity and quantity of each magnetically sorted T cell population. Genomic DNA was isolated from each sorted fraction and quantified by UV absorbance on a Nanodrop 2000c. TCR CDR3 regions were amplified from genomic DNA by multiplex PCR using the deep immunoSEQ assay. For each cell subset, the extracted genomic DNA was distributed evenly across all wells of several immunoSEQ 96-well plates, and each plate served as one replicate. For sorted subsets, each replicate PCR was loaded with roughly 190 ng genomic DNA, equivalent to 30,000 or so T cell genomes. Purified libraries were quantified with a Qubit 3.0 fluorometer, sized on a Bioanalyzer 2100, and re-quantified with the KAPA Library Quantification kit. Every immunoSEQ 96-well plate was sequenced on a dedicated single-read 150-cycle Illumina NextSeq 550 flow cell. Per the original workflow: Because only junctional sequences without quality scores were contained in the immunoSEQ output, filtering matching that applied to full-length reads could not be performed. Sequences were annotated with PyIR, a Python wrapper for IgBLAST v1.9, using IMGT germline references to assign V/J genes and CDR3. Reads were filtered out if the reads had weak V/J assignments (E-value above 1e-6), no CDR3, stop codons, out-of-frame junctions, or ambiguous translated residues. V3J clonotypes were defined as sequences sharing the same inferred V gene, J gene, and CDR3 amino acid sequence. Percentage overlap between repertoires was computed as shared unique clonotypes divided by the size of the smaller repertoire. Three approaches were used to assess repertoire richness: RTK rarefaction, the Chao1 estimator, and Recon v2.1 estimates of unobserved clonotypes. Generation probabilities were computed with OLGA for all TCRbeta clonotypes obtained by the gDNA method from several donors. TCRdb re-hosts the immuneACCESS table, in-frame sequences only. Its copies lack some clones; in the studies checked, an unresolved V gene accounts for under half of them, and the cause for the rest is not known. The DNA gave D and trimming, while V, J and clone size come from that table. This sample comprises some 2,000,000 clones, 85% to 95% of them detected only once. In total, the top ten clones hold 0.13% of the sample.

Reading from cysteine to phenylalanine, the CDR3 counts 14 amino acids. Solely the CDR3 DNA is kept, with 42 bases framed from the first base. Reading the germline V gene gives CDR1 ENHRY and CDR2 SYGVKD. V and J are trimmed by 4 bases and 6 bases, and the gene matches miss 9 bases of the junction. The chain employs TRBV10-3 and TRBJ2-7, and TRBD2 matches 7 of the central bases. The receptor was isolated from a man in his late teens or twenties in good health. Sample: naive CD4+ T cells sorted from blood. What the cell subset or site label conveys for this sample: CD45RA+ positively selected. The CDR3 in this case is CAISGEGLVGEQYF. Read as DNA, the sequence is TGTGCCATCAGTGGGGAAGGACTAGTTGGCGAGCAGTACTTC.